A selection of T cell receptor beta chains follows, all from one sample in a study of OX40 agonist ivuxolimab in advanced cancers. The method was immunoSEQ multiplex PCR; TCRdb's version includes in-frame clones alone and lacks a portion of them. The table has around 6,000 clones, around 81% seen once. The material sequenced was CD4+ or CD8+ T cells sorted from blood, taken in a trial of the OX40 agonist ivuxolimab. The source is an adult with an advanced solid tumor such as melanoma, head and neck, liver or kidney cancer. CDR3s include the opening cysteine and the closing phenylalanine or tryptophan. D genes are given only for firm matches. Only some rows state a clone size, as once, few, many or a class for expanded clones.

J gene,clone size,V gene,D gene,CDR3 DNA,CDR3 protein
TRBJ2-7,.,TRBV7-8,.,TGTGCCAGCAGCCCCTCAGGGACCGTCGCCTACGAGCAGTACTTC,CASSPSGTVAYEQYF
TRBJ2-7,.,TRBV6-5,TRBD2,TGTGCCAGCAGCCGGGGGACTAGCGGCTCTTACGAGCAGTACTTC,CASSRGTSGSYEQYF
TRBJ2-4,.,TRBV5-5,.,TGTGCCAGCAGCTCCCAAAGTAACATTCAGTACTTC,CASSSQSNIQYF
TRBJ1-1,.,TRBV28,.,TGTGCCAGCAGTTTATACTCCACTGAAGCTTTCTTT,CASSLYSTEAFF
TRBJ2-3,.,TRBV6-1,TRBD2,TGTGCCAGCAGCCCGGGACTAGCTGCAGATACGCAGTATTTT,CASSPGLAADTQYF
TRBJ2-6,.,TRBV11-2,TRBD1,TGTGCCAGCAGCTTACAGGACAGGGACGGGGCCAACGTCCTGACTTTC,CASSLQDRDGANVLTF
TRBJ2-1,.,TRBV9,.,TGTGCCAGCAGCGTAGTTGGGGGGTCTGAGCAGTTCTTC,CASSVVGGSEQFF
TRBJ2-3,.,TRBV5-1,.,TGCGCCAGCAGCTCTGGACTGAGCACAGATACGCAGTATTTT,CASSSGLSTDTQYF
TRBJ2-3,.,TRBV5-1,.,TGCGCCAGCAGCCTCGGGAGCACAGATACGCAGTATTTT,CASSLGSTDTQYF
TRBJ2-1,.,TRBV6-6,.,TGTGCCAGCAGTTACTCGACATGGGAGTTCTTC,CASSYSTWEFF
TRBJ2-2,few,TRBV7-9,TRBD2,TGTGCCAGCAGCTTATCCCCCCTAGCGGGGGTGGCGACCGGGGAGCTGTTTTTT,CASSLSPLAGVATGELFF
TRBJ2-7,.,TRBV6-1,.,TGTGCCAGCGATTCGGGGGACAGAGCCGCCTACGAGCAGTACTTC,CASDSGDRAAYEQYF
TRBJ2-1,few,TRBV7-9,TRBD2,TGTGCCAGCAGCTCCCCACTAGCGGGGTCTACGAATGAGCAGTTCTTC,CASSSPLAGSTNEQFF
TRBJ2-7,.,TRBV4-3,TRBD2,TGCGCCAGCAGCCAAGATCGACTAGCGGGAAACTACGAGCAGTACTTC,CASSQDRLAGNYEQYF
TRBJ2-7,.,TRBV6-1,.,TGTGCCAGCAGTGAAGTTCAGGGCAGCGTCTACGAGCAGTACTTC,CASSEVQGSVYEQYF
TRBJ1-2,few,TRBV2,.,TGTGCCAGCAGTGAAATTTGGATTCTCTATGGCTACACCTTC,CASSEIWILYGYTF
TRBJ1-5,.,TRBV7-9,.,TGTGCCAGCAGCTCTGCCGGGACTTCTAGTTTTCAGCCCCAGCATTTT,CASSSAGTSSFQPQHF
TRBJ1-2,.,TRBV5-4,TRBD1,TGTGCCAGCTACCAGGGACCCGGGACAGGGGGCGCGTCCTATGGCTACACCTTC,CASYQGPGTGGASYGYTF
TRBJ1-6,.,TRBV30,.,TGTGCCTGGAGTCAGGGAGGGGAGTCACCCCTCCACTTT,CAWSQGGESPLHF
TRBJ1-2,few,TRBV4-2,.,TGTGCCAGCAGCCAAGGGGAACGGTTCTATGGCTACACCTTC,CASSQGERFYGYTF
TRBJ2-1,.,TRBV9,TRBD2,TGTGCCAGCAGCGTAGCTAGGGGCGGGGGGGCCTATGAGCAGTTCTTC,CASSVARGGGAYEQFF
TRBJ1-5,few,TRBV5-5,.,TGTGCCAGCAGCTTAGGGGCCAATCAGCCCCAGCATTTT,CASSLGANQPQHF
TRBJ1-2,.,TRBV6-5,.,TGTGCCAGCAGCCCGGTTACCGCCCCGGGCTACACCTTC,CASSPVTAPGYTF
TRBJ1-1,once,TRBV4-1,.,TGCGCCAGCAGCCTTATCAAATTAGGGACTGAAGCTTTCTTT,CASSLIKLGTEAFF
TRBJ2-5,.,TRBV6-6,TRBD2,TGTGCCAGCCTAGCGGGTTCCGCCCCAGAGACCCAGTACTTC,CASLAGSAPETQYF
TRBJ2-1,.,TRBV7-3,.,TGTGCCAGCAGCTGGGCAGGGGGAGGCAATGAGCAGTTCTTC,CASSWAGGGNEQFF
TRBJ1-2,.,TRBV6-5,.,TGTGCCAGCAGTTTTGCGGAGGGGTTGGACTATGGCTACACCTTC,CASSFAEGLDYGYTF
TRBJ2-3,few,TRBV7-9,.,TGTGCCAGCAGCCCGGTAACGGGGGGCAGCACAGATACGCAGTATTTT,CASSPVTGGSTDTQYF
TRBJ1-3,.,TRBV7-4,.,TGTGCCAGCAGCGCCCCTCAAGGAAACACCATATATTTT,CASSAPQGNTIYF
TRBJ1-5,once,TRBV2,.,TGTGCCAGCAGTGAAGCTCGGGGGCGGTATCAGCCCCAGCATTTT,CASSEARGRYQPQHF
TRBJ2-5,medium-sized,TRBV11-2,.,TGTGCCAGCAGCTTAGGAGGGACGAGATCCCAAGAGACCCAGTACTTC,CASSLGGTRSQETQYF
TRBJ2-5,.,TRBV4-3,.,TGCGCCAGCAGCTTCACCGGGACTGGACAAGAGACCCAGTACTTC,CASSFTGTGQETQYF
TRBJ2-3,.,TRBV5-1,.,TGCGCCAGCAGCTTGGTGCCGGATACGCAGTATTTT,CASSLVPDTQYF
TRBJ2-7,few,TRBV7-3,.,TGTGCCAGCAGCTTAACAGGGTACGAGCAGTACTTC,CASSLTGYEQYF
TRBJ2-5,.,TRBV5-8,TRBD2,TGTGCCAGCAGCCTAACCGGGACTAGCGGGGGGGCTGTAGTGGAGACCCAGTACTTC,CASSLTGTSGGAVVETQYF
TRBJ1-1,.,TRBV18,.,TGTGCCAGCTCACCACCACAGGGGAACACTGAAGCTTTCTTT,CASSPPQGNTEAFF
TRBJ2-7,.,TRBV30,TRBD1,TGTGCCGGGGGGCCAGGGGGCCTCTACGAGCAGTACTTC,CAGGPGGLYEQYF
TRBJ1-4,.,TRBV27,.,TGTGCCAAGCTGGGCTTTCCGGGGGAAAAACTGTTTTTT,CAKLGFPGEKLFF
TRBJ2-3,.,TRBV7-8,.,TGTGCCAGCAGCTCTCCCGGACTGATAACCCCCACAGATACGCAGTATTTT,CASSSPGLITPTDTQYF
TRBJ1-2,.,TRBV19,TRBD1,TGTGCCAGTACTGATGGGGACAGCCCCCTCTCAGGCTACACCTTC,CASTDGDSPLSGYTF
TRBJ1-4,.,TRBV13,.,TGTGCCAGCAGCCCCGGACATCCTTCGGTAAAACTGTTTTTT,CASSPGHPSVKLFF
TRBJ1-2,.,TRBV5-3,TRBD1,TGTGCCAGCAGTCCGACAGGGGATGGCTACACCTTC,CASSPTGDGYTF
TRBJ2-7,.,TRBV18,.,TGTGCCAGCTCAAAAAGCCCTATCCACGAGCAGTACTTC,CASSKSPIHEQYF
TRBJ2-7,.,TRBV5-6,.,TGTGCCAGCAGCCTTACAAGCTACGAGCAGTACTTC,CASSLTSYEQYF
TRBJ2-3,.,TRBV9,.,TGTGCCAGCAGCCTGGGGGGCACCACAGATACGCAGTATTTT,CASSLGGTTDTQYF
TRBJ2-7,once,TRBV23-1,TRBD1,TGCGCCAGCAGTCAGATGGACAGGGGGCATCACGAGCAGTACTTC,CASSQMDRGHHEQYF